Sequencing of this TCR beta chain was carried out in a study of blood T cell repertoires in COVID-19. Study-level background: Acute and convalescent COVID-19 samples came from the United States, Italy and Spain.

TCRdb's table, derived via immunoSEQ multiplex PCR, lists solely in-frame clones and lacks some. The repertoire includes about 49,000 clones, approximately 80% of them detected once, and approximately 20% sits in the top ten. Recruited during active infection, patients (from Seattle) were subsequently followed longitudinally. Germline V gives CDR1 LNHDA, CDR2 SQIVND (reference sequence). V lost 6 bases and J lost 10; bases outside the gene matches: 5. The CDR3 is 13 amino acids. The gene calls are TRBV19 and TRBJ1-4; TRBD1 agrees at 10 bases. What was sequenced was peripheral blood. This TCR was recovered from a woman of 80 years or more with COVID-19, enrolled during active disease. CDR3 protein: CASRPDRGPKLFF. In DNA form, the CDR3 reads TGTGCCAGTAGGCCCGACAGGGGGCCAAAACTGTTTTTT.